This TCR beta chain was observed in a study of early T cells in non-severe SARS-CoV-2 infection. Study as a whole: Sequencing input comprised bulk RNA from unsorted whole blood; chain pairing was not available.

Study-wide points: Lookups in VDJdb leaned toward anti-spike CD8 responses and missed private and CD4 specificities.

Ten or more counts support this clonotype. Antigen unknown. Each single cDNA molecule received a unique molecular identifier. TCRdb redid the calling of the 5' RACE reads with MiXCR, one entry per CDR3 protein. This sample yields about 55,000 distinct CDR3 sequences, of which 15% are seen a single time; 9% to 10% belongs to the top ten. Trimming pared 1 base from V and 0 bases from J, leaving 10 bases between. The germline V gene has CDR1 SGHAT and CDR2 FQNNGV. CDR3 size: 16 residues. The sample here was whole blood, taken at baseline. This TCR derives from an adult who was a healthcare worker with PCR-confirmed SARS-CoV-2 infection or an uninfected control (not recorded which). This rearrangement joins TRBV11-2 to TRBJ1-3; D remains unclear. The CDR3 DNA follows: TGTGCCAGCAGCTTAGTTGTCGCAGGCTCTGGAAACACCATATATTTT. Protein product: CASSLVVAGSGNTIYF.